This record covers a single T cell receptor (beta chain). This clonotype occurred many times. This receptor's antigen is unknown. No base quality information exists; no much larger clone differs at one position. This record belongs to a study of T cells in Graves' hyperthyroidism and ophthalmopathy (dated by TCRdb to between 2018 and 2020). Describing the broader study: Peripheral blood was collected at initial diagnosis, before any treatment. After sampling, hyperthyroidism patients received methimazole starting at 30 mg daily, and ophthalmopathy patients received high-dose intravenous methylprednisolone. For training and testing, the 110 or so patients in the discovery cohort were randomly divided in a 7:3 ratio. In roughly six Graves' hyperthyroidism patients, the study also compared T-cell repertoires from thyroid tissue with T-cell repertoires from blood. According to the paper, TCR Vbeta CDR3 sequencing was carried out on some 130 peripheral blood samples, which came from 40 to 45 ophthalmopathy, 75 or so hyperthyroidism and about 17 progressor patients. An independent validation cohort of around 19 hyperthyroidism patients and some 15 patients who later progressed to ophthalmopathy tested prospective prediction of ophthalmopathy. TCR V-J signatures able to tell the groups apart were searched for in a discovery cohort of approximately 95 patients, of whom more than 40 had Graves' ophthalmopathy and roughly 59 had stable Graves' hyperthyroidism.

The TCR beta CDR3 regions were amplified from the RNA transcripts. For the first round of RT-PCR on the TCR CDR3, the HTBI primer set was used together with the Qiagen OneStep RT-PCR kit. Libraries were constructed in a second round of multiplex PCR, after which size selection and purification were carried out. The libraries were sequenced on an Illumina HiSeq2000 using paired-end 100 bp reads. As for the authors' bioinformatics: SOAPnuke was used to process the raw data, with reads discarded if the reads contained adapters or uncalled bases, had a mean Phred below 15, or lacked an exact constant-primer or identifier match. COPE v1.2.5 was used to merge the high-quality paired reads, and each unique nucleotide sequence was defined as a clonotype. MiTCR v1.1 was used to align the clonotypes against IMGT TRBV, TRBD and TRBJ reference segments. The analysis was restricted to V-J combinations with a frequency above 0.0001, which together covered just over 98% of the repertoires. A TCS score was defined as the ratio between F50 (clonal expansion) and ExV (chaos), using BLOSUM62-based TCRdist between CDR3 peptides within each V-J. Welch's t-statistics and random forest reduced 514 V-J features to 13, which were used in a naive Bayes classifier (R e1071). The raw public reads went through TCRdb reprocessing: fastp at Q25, MiXCR clone calling, in-frame beta chains kept. Rows matching on CDR3 protein sequence are summarized as one entry with the most common DNA and genes. These V and J calls rely on TCRdb rather than the paper's analysis. Present in this sample are 300,000 to 450,000 distinct CDR3 sequences, 17% of which were seen just once. Roughly 35% of the sample is in the top ten clones.

Hyperthyroidism patients were aged 18 to 65 years and newly diagnosed, with disease duration of less than 2 months. The study excluded patients with uncontrolled infections, other autoimmune diseases, pregnancy or lactation. Clinical symptoms, serum thyroxine and TRAb, thyroid ultrasound, and orbital computed tomography formed the basis for the diagnoses. For progressor patients, blood was drawn at the first diagnosis of hyperthyroidism, before any ophthalmopathy symptoms had appeared. PBMCs were separated from roughly 10 ml of fresh peripheral blood using Ficoll-Paque density gradient centrifugation. Progressor patients were defined as those initially diagnosed with Graves' hyperthyroidism in whom ophthalmopathy developed during follow-up. Total RNA was extracted using Trizol reagent, and RNA quality was assessed on an Agilent 2100 Bioanalyzer. The paper as a whole reports these results and caveats: A 13 V-J signature model separated ophthalmopathy from stable hyperthyroidism, with approximately 87% sensitivity and 81.08% specificity in cross-validation and 80%/75% in testing. Most expanded thyroid clonotypes (frequency above 0.001) were also detected in blood, a finding suggesting that blood repertoires may reflect thyroid immune responses. In validation, the model predicted progression to ophthalmopathy with approximately 71% sensitivity and less than 75% specificity, a median of approximately 6.7 months before onset. Sample size was not statistically predetermined, and investigators were not blinded to group allocation.

For CDR1 and CDR2, the germline V gene lists MNHEY and SVGEGT. Taken from cysteine to phenylalanine, the CDR3 has 11 residues. Of all the DNA, just the CDR3 is kept, 33 bases in frame from base 1. The junction shows trimming of 6 bases on V and 9 bases on J, plus 11 bases between the germline ends. The rearranged chain carries TRBV6-2 or TRBV6-3 and TRBJ1-2, with the identity of the D gene unclear. This TCR came from a woman younger than 45 with Graves' hyperthyroidism that later progressed to Graves' ophthalmopathy. Material: blood. The nucleotide sequence is given as TGTGCCAGCAGCTGGGAGTTACGCTACACCTTC. This codes for CASSWELRYTF.